Presented here are 32 T cell receptor beta chains from one specimen sequenced in a study of blood T cell repertoires in COVID-19. The repertoire was sequenced with immunoSEQ multiplex PCR; TCRdb's copy has only in-frame clones and lacks some. The sample records fewer than 350,000 clones, approximately 91% being singletons. The source material was PBMCs or T cells enriched from blood (not recorded which). Source of these receptors: a woman aged 40 to 49 with acute COVID-19.

The chain combines TRBV29-1 with TRBJ1-2; D is unresolved. Between the trimmed V and J ends, which lost 1 base and 8 bases, there was a span of 14 bases. The CDR3 sequence is 13 residues long. Germline V gene data show CDR1 as SQVTM and CDR2 as ANQGSEA. The CDR3 DNA is TGCAGCGTTGAAGGCGACACCCTGCGAGGCTACACCTTC. This sequence encodes CSVEGDTLRGYTF.

V and J are TRBV27 and TRBJ1-5; tentative D call: TRBD1 (5 bases). There are 16 residues in the CDR3. Germline assignment: CDR1 MNHEY and CDR2 SMNVEV (reference sequence). Trimming took 6 bases from V and 5 from J, leaving 20 bases between them. CDR3 protein: CASSTRSDVGHQPQHF. In DNA, the CDR3 is TGTGCCAGCAGCACCCGCTCCGACGTGGGGCATCAGCCCCAGCATTTT.

In DNA, the CDR3 is TGTGCCAGTAGGCGGGGGGGGAACTCCTACAATGAGCAGTTCTTC. Translating it yields CASRRGGNSYNEQFF. The chain has TRBV19 and TRBJ2-1, with 9 bases that match TRBD2. The CDR3 spans 15 residues. The V gene end was trimmed by 6 bases and the J gene end by 0 bases; junction bases not matched to a gene: 3. Germline V lookup: CDR1 LNHDA, CDR2 SQIVND (reference sequence).

The chain uses TRBV25-1 and TRBJ2-7; TRBD1 is a possible D gene (8 bases). The CDR3 has 14 residues. From germline, CDR1 is MGHDK and CDR2 SYGVNS. The ends were cut back, 6 bases at V and 5 bases at J, with 17 bases in the middle. The CDR3 protein is CASRTGEGLDEQYF. The DNA for the CDR3 is TGTGCCAGCAGGACAGGGGAGGGCCTCGACGAGCAGTACTTC.

The CDR3 loop reads CASSSFNGELFF. The CDR3 coding sequence is TGTGCCAGCAGCTCTTTTAACGGGGAGCTGTTTTTT. J is TRBJ2-2 and V is TRBV7-3, with D unclear. The CDR3 length is 12 residues. Trimming pared 4 bases from V and 7 bases from J, leaving 7 bases between. Per the germline V gene, CDR1 is SGHTA and CDR2 is FQGTGA.

This clone was seen once. CDR3 DNA: TGTGCCAGCAGCTTAGACGGGACAGGGCGCGACAAACTGTTTTTT. Its protein is CASSLDGTGRDKLFF. The rearrangement uses TRBV13 and TRBJ1-4, with TRBD1 identical over 9 bases. The CDR3 covers 15 residues. The V gene end was trimmed by 1 base and the J gene end by 11 bases; junction bases not matched to a gene: 8. The germline CDR1 and CDR2 sequences are PRHDT and FYEKMQ (reference sequence).

The rearrangement joins TRBV2 to TRBJ1-2; tentative D call: TRBD1 (6 bases). Per germline, CDR1 SNHLY and CDR2 FYNNEI. The CDR3 covers 13 residues. Trimming took off 6 bases at V and 4 bases at J, with 12 bases between the two ends. CDR3 sequence reads: CASSAGQSYGYTF. CDR3 DNA sequence: TGTGCCAGCAGCGCCGGACAGTCCTATGGCTACACCTTC.

J is TRBJ2-3 and V is TRBV4-1; 7 bases fit TRBD2. The length of the CDR3 is 17 residues. The J segment lost 0 bases and the V segment lost 3 bases, leaving 9 bases of the junction unmatched. CDR1 is MGHRA, CDR2 YSYEKL, per germline. CDR3 sequence (DNA): TGCGCCAGCAGCCATTGGCGGGGGTACTCTAGCACAGATACGCAGTATTTT. This encodes CASSHWRGYSSTDTQYF.

J is TRBJ1-2 and V is TRBV9; 10 nucleotides line up with TRBD1. Germline lookup yields CDR1 SGDLS and CDR2 YYNGEE. CDR3 length equals 15 residues. Losses at the gene ends were 2 bases for V and 6 bases for J; bases not matched to a gene: 7. Here the CDR3 DNA reads TGTGCCAGCAGCGTGGGACAGGGGAATAGGGATGGCTACACCTTC. Protein: CASSVGQGNRDGYTF.

The V gene is TRBV27, the J gene TRBJ2-7; D is perhaps TRBD1 (6 bases). This CDR3 contains 13 residues. Trimming cost V 9 bases and J 2 bases, with 14 bases left between them. Germline V gives CDR1 MNHEY, CDR2 SMNVEV (reference sequence). In DNA form, the CDR3 reads TGTGCCAGGGACGGGACATCACCCTACGAGCAGTACTTC. Amino acids: CARDGTSPYEQYF.

The J gene is TRBJ2-7, the V gene TRBV9, with 12 positions matching TRBD2. After removal of 4 bases from V and 2 bases from J, the junction contained 4 bases not matched to a gene. CDR3 length equals 15 residues. Germline V CDR1 and CDR2: SGDLS, YYNGEE. CDR3 residues: CASSSRTSGTYEQYF. The DNA of the CDR3 is TGTGCCAGCAGCTCCCGGACTAGCGGGACCTACGAGCAGTACTTC.

This rearrangement joins TRBV6-5 to TRBJ1-5, with D tentatively TRBD1 (6 bases). The CDR3 loop spans 14 amino acids. Trimming removed 6 bases from V and 0 bases from J, with 9 bases in between. Germline lookup yields CDR1 MNHEY and CDR2 SVGAGI. CDR3 sequence reads: CASRGTISNQPQHF. CDR3 nucleotides: TGTGCCAGCAGGGGGACAATTAGCAATCAGCCCCAGCATTTT.

Only one count was recorded for this clone. J is TRBJ1-3 and V is TRBV11-2, with 8 bases matching TRBD1. Germline V gene sequence: CDR1 SGHAT, CDR2 FQNNGV. The CDR3 loop spans 16 amino acids. V dropped 3 bases and J dropped 2; count of bases not matched to a gene: 6. CDR3 DNA: TGTGCCAGCAGCTTGACAGGGGAATCGGCTGGAAACACCATATATTTT. The encoded protein is CASSLTGESAGNTIYF. The full variable domain, completed using reference TRBV11-2 and TRBJ1-3, is EAGVAQSPRYKIIEKRQSVAFWCNPISGHATLYWYQQILGQGPKLLIQFQNNGVVDDSQLPKDRFSAERLKGVDSTLKIQPAKLEDSAVYLCASSLTGESAGNTIYFGEGSWLTVV.

The chain employs TRBV29-1 and TRBJ2-7, with 8 bases lining up with TRBD1. The CDR3 sequence is 15 residues long. V shed 5 bases and J 6 bases; nucleotides not matched to a gene: 15. Germline CDR1 reads SQVTM; CDR2 reads ANQGSEA. The CDR3 bases are TGCAGCGTTAGACAGGGGCCGAGTATGGTTTCCGAGCAGTACTTC. This encodes CSVRQGPSMVSEQYF.

The chain couples TRBV5-1 to TRBJ1-6; 9 bases fit TRBD1. Per germline, CDR1 SGHRS and CDR2 YFSETQ. Trimming at V came to 0 bases and at J to 5 bases, leaving 0 bases not matched to a gene. The CDR3 runs to 15 residues. The CDR3 DNA reads TGCGCCAGCAGCTTGGGGACAGGGGATAATTCACCCCTCCACTTT. This codes for CASSLGTGDNSPLHF.

This clone was seen once. The chain joins TRBV30 to TRBJ1-2; tentative D call: TRBD1 (6 bases). V was shortened by 0 bases and J by 6 bases, with 14 bases between the two germline ends. CDR1 and CDR2 (germline): GTSNPN, SVGIG (reference sequence). The CDR3 is made up of 14 amino acids. In DNA form, the CDR3 reads TGTGCCTGGAGTGTACTCCTGGGGGCGGATGGCTACACCTTC. Translating it yields CAWSVLLGADGYTF.

This chain uses TRBV4-2 with TRBJ2-7; 9 bases are a match to TRBD2. Losses at the gene ends were 3 bases for V and 5 bases for J; bases not matched to a gene: 17. This CDR3 comprises 18 residues. Germline CDR1 is LGHNA and CDR2 is YNFKEQ. The CDR3 loop reads CASSQGSSGEAPGNEQYF. The DNA of the CDR3 is TGTGCCAGCAGCCAGGGGTCTAGCGGGGAGGCCCCCGGGAACGAGCAGTACTTC.

This chain joins TRBV3-1 (or the pseudogene TRBV3-2) and TRBJ2-4; 15 bases are shared with TRBD2. The CDR3 sequence is 17 residues long. Germline assignment: CDR1 LGHDT and CDR2 YNNKEL (reference sequence). The ends lost 4 bases at V and 3 bases at J; junction bases unmatched: 4. CDR3 coding DNA: TGTGCCAGCAGCCGGGGACTAGCGGGAGGTTTCAAAAACATTCAGTACTTC. It yields the protein CASSRGLAGGFKNIQYF.

The chain uses TRBV6-5 and TRBJ1-2, with D tentatively TRBD1 (6 bases). Germline CDR1 reads MNHEY; CDR2 reads SVGAGI. The V end lost 6 bases, the J end lost 5 bases, and 16 bases lay between the germline ends. This CDR3 has 14 amino acids. CDR3 nucleotides: TGTGCCAGCAGCCTAACAGGGACGGGGTATGGCTACACCTTC. Translation gives CASSLTGTGYGYTF.

The table lists this clone with a count of one. This sequence joins TRBV2 and TRBJ1-5, with D possibly matching TRBD1 (5 bases). V gave up 4 bases and J gave up 4 bases, with 11 bases separating them. Germline V gene lookup returns CDR1 SNHLY and CDR2 FYNNEI. The CDR3 is 14 amino acids. CDR3 residues: CASSGSGGNQPQHF. The CDR3 bases are TGTGCCAGCAGTGGTTCGGGGGGAAATCAGCCCCAGCATTTT.

V and J are TRBV3-1 (or the pseudogene TRBV3-2) and TRBJ2-3, with 14 bases aligning to TRBD2. Trimming removed 4 bases from V and 6 bases from J; junction bases left unmatched: 6. Germline-derived CDR1 and CDR2 are LGHDT and YNNKEL (reference sequence). The CDR3 runs to 16 residues. For the CDR3, the DNA is TGTGCCAGCAGCCCGGGGACTAGCGGGAGCGGGGATACGCAGTATTTT. The encoded protein is CASSPGTSGSGDTQYF.

The rearrangement uses TRBV27 and TRBJ2-1, with 7 bases matching TRBD2. V shed 9 bases, J shed 4 bases, and the junction held 6 bases outside the gene matches. The CDR3 has 13 residues. Germline V gene data show CDR1 as MNHEY and CDR2 as SMNVEV (reference sequence). The CDR3, as DNA: TGTGCCAGTGGGTCTAGCGGATACAATGAGCAGTTCTTC. Protein sequence: CASGSSGYNEQFF.

The CDR3 region is CASSLAGNTEAFF. Here the CDR3 DNA reads TGTGCCAGCAGCTTAGCCGGGAACACTGAAGCTTTCTTT. The chain recombines TRBV7-6 with TRBJ1-1; unclear D gene. The CDR3 runs to 13 residues. The ends were cut back, 0 bases at V and 1 base at J, with 3 bases in the middle. The germline V gene encodes CDR1 SGHVS and CDR2 FNYEAQ.

The V gene is TRBV27, the J gene TRBJ1-4; 7 nucleotides align to TRBD1. The CDR3 spans 16 residues. Trimming took 5 bases from V and 5 from J; bases not matched to a gene: 11. Germline V gives CDR1 MNHEY, CDR2 SMNVEV (reference sequence). The CDR3 region has the DNA TGTGCCAGCAGTGAGCGACCGGGACAGTCGAATGAAAAACTGTTTTTT. Its translation: CASSERPGQSNEKLFF.

This chain connects TRBV6-4 to TRBJ2-3, with 7 positions matching TRBD1. Germline lookup yields CDR1 MRHNA and CDR2 SNTAGT. The CDR3 length is 13 residues. V lost 2 bases, J lost 10 bases, and 6 bases stayed unmatched. The CDR3 loop reads CASSDNRGQAQYF. The CDR3 DNA is TGTGCCAGCAGTGACAATAGGGGGCAGGCGCAGTATTTT.

The V call is TRBV2, the J call TRBJ2-7; D perhaps matches TRBD2 (6 bases). V dropped 4 bases and J dropped 4 bases, with 8 bases sitting between them. CDR1 SNHLY and CDR2 FYNNEI come from the germline V gene. The CDR3 has 12 residues. CDR3 bases: TGTGCCAGCAGTGCGACTAGTTACGAGCAGTACTTC. Its protein is CASSATSYEQYF.

This rearrangement joins TRBV29-1 to TRBJ2-5; 7 bases fit TRBD1. The CDR3 spans 13 residues. V lost 6 bases to trimming and J lost 7 bases; unmatched junction nucleotides: 11. Germline-derived CDR1 and CDR2 are SQVTM and ANQGSEA. CDR3 region: CSVGQSSEGTQYF. The CDR3 DNA reads as TGCAGCGTGGGACAGTCCTCCGAGGGGACCCAGTACTTC.

The rearrangement links TRBV27 to TRBJ2-3; 8 bases fit TRBD2. The germline V gene encodes CDR1 MNHEY and CDR2 SMNVEV (reference sequence). Unmatched junction bases numbered 12, after V lost 6 bases and J lost 4 bases. This CDR3 region has 16 residues. Here the CDR3 reads CASRLSGGAYADTQYF. In nucleotides, the CDR3 is TGTGCCAGCAGGCTTTCCGGGGGGGCATACGCAGATACGCAGTATTTT.

This chain connects TRBV28 to TRBJ2-2; 7 bases are shared with TRBD1. CDR1 and CDR2 (germline): MDHEN, SYDVKM. J was trimmed by 5 bases and V by 7 bases; bases with no gene match: 7. This CDR3 has 14 amino acids. CDR3 region: CASKGAQVTGELFF. DNA of the CDR3: TGTGCCAGCAAGGGGGCGCAGGTAACCGGGGAGCTGTTTTTT.

The chain employs TRBV7-6 and TRBJ2-2, with 12 nucleotides matching TRBD1. V lost 5 bases to trimming and J lost 5 bases; unmatched junction nucleotides: 18. This CDR3 region has 20 residues. In germline, CDR1 is SGHVS, CDR2 FNYEAQ. The CDR3 DNA sequence: TGTGCCAGCAGCCCCGGGCCGGGACAGGGGGCCTCTACCCGAACCGGGGAGCTGTTTTTT. It specifies CASSPGPGQGASTRTGELFF.

This clone was picked up one time. V gene TRBV21-1 combines with J gene TRBJ1-5; no DNA check was done on the table's D call, TRBD1. TRBV21-1 is labeled a pseudogene. This CDR3 has 12 amino acids. CDR3 sequence (DNA): TGTGCCAGCAGCAGTAAGACAGGGCTCGAGCATTTT. Amino acid sequence: CASSSKTGLEHF.

CDR3 in DNA: TGTGCCAGCAGCAGGGGACAGGGGGTTTCGGAGGACATTCAGTACTTC. Amino acids: CASSRGQGVSEDIQYF. The chain has TRBV28 and TRBJ2-4; 11 positions agree with TRBD1. The CDR3 extends over 16 amino acids. The germline gives CDR1 MDHEN, CDR2 SYDVKM. V dropped 6 bases and J dropped 8; count of bases not matched to a gene: 12.